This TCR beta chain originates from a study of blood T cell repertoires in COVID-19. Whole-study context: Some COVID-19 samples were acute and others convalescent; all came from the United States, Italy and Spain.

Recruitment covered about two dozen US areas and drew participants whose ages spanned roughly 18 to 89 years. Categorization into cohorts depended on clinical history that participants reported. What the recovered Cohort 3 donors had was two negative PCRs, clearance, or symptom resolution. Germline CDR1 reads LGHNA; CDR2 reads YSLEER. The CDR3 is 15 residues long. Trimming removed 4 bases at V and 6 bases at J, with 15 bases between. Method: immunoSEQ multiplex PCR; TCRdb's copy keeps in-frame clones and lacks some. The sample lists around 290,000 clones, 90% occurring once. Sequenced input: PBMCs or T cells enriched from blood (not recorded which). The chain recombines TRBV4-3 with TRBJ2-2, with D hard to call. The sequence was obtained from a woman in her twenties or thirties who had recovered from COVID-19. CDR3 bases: TGCGCCAGCAGCCGATTTGACGGGTTTGCCGGGGAGCTGTTTTTT. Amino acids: CASSRFDGFAGELFF.